The 24 T cell receptor beta chains in this list originate from one sample, sequenced in a study of control samples from healthy donors and cancer patients. TCRdb's copy holds only in-frame clones and misses some; the assay was immunoSEQ multiplex PCR. The table has 100,000 to 150,000 clones, approximately 92% seen once. The sequenced material came from blood. The receptor set was obtained from a young man in good health.

This chain joins TRBV6-6 and TRBJ2-1, with 7 bases that match TRBD2. V trimming: 9 bases; J trimming: 6 bases; junction bases outside the gene matches: 11. Germline V gene data show CDR1 as MNHNY and CDR2 as SVGAGI (reference sequence). CDR3 size: 14 residues. The CDR3 is CASWSSGAANEQFF. The CDR3 DNA sequence: TGTGCCAGTTGGTCTAGCGGAGCCGCCAATGAGCAGTTCTTC.

The rearrangement joins TRBV4-1 to TRBJ2-3; 12 nucleotides align to TRBD2. The CDR3 covers 17 residues. Germline CDR1 MGHRA, CDR2 YSYEKL. Trimming removed 1 base from V and 6 bases from J; junction bases left unmatched: 8. CDR3 nucleotide sequence: TGCGCCAGCAGCCAAGGGACGGGACTAGCGGGCGCGGATACGCAGTATTTT. It is translated as CASSQGTGLAGADTQYF.

V usage is TRBV19 and J usage is TRBJ2-3; D is possibly TRBD2 (5 bases). The length of the CDR3 is 15 residues. Trimming left V 5 bases short and J 6 bases short, with 18 bases between. The germline gives CDR1 LNHDA, CDR2 SQIVND (reference sequence). CDR3 coding DNA: TGTGCCAGTAGTGCAGACCTCACTAGGAGGGATACGCAGTATTTT. This translates into CASSADLTRRDTQYF.

CDR3 coding DNA: TGTGCCAGCAGCCGGGACTTTACGAATTCACCCCTCCACTTT. Translated, it gives CASSRDFTNSPLHF. This chain connects TRBV5-4 to TRBJ1-6; tentatively, D is TRBD1 (5 bases). Trimming left V 4 bases short and J 7 bases short, with 12 bases between. The germline V gene encodes CDR1 SGHNT and CDR2 YYREEE (reference sequence). The CDR3 runs to 14 residues.

This chain joins TRBV10-2 and TRBJ2-1, with 16 positions matching TRBD2. The V segment lost 7 bases and the J segment 10 bases; nucleotides outside the gene matches: 7. The CDR3 runs 15 residues. The germline V gene encodes CDR1 WSHSY and CDR2 SAAADI. The CDR3 DNA reads TGCGCCAGCATGAGTAAGGGACTAGCGGGGGGGGAGCAGTTCTTC. Protein product: CASMSKGLAGGEQFF.

V and J are TRBV19 and TRBJ1-2; D ambiguous. The CDR3 consists of 12 residues. In germline, CDR1 is LNHDA, CDR2 SQIVND (reference sequence). The V gene lost 5 bases and the J gene lost 4 bases, with 8 bases spanning the gap. Written as DNA, the CDR3 is TGTGCCAGTAGTCCGAACGGCTATGGCTACACCTTC. Residues: CASSPNGYGYTF.

The CDR3 region has the DNA TGCAGCGGTATCCGGGACATTGCGTTAACTGAAGCTTTCTTT. It encodes CSGIRDIALTEAFF. The chain has TRBV29-1 and TRBJ1-1; TRBD1 might be the D (6 bases). In germline, CDR1 is SQVTM, CDR2 ANQGSEA. The CDR3 is 14 amino acids. V lost 7 bases and J lost 5, with 20 bases in between.

The chain has TRBV4-1 and TRBJ2-7, with TRBD2 matching over 11 bases. The CDR3 loop spans 19 amino acids. In germline, CDR1 is MGHRA, CDR2 YSYEKL. Losses at the gene ends were 0 bases for V and 3 bases for J; bases not matched to a gene: 13. The CDR3 DNA is TGCGCCAGCAGCCAAGATCCTGGGGCTAGCGGGGGGCTTGACTACGAGCAGTACTTC. Its protein is CASSQDPGASGGLDYEQYF.

The chain is built from TRBV5-4 and TRBJ2-5, with D unclear. There are 13 residues in the CDR3. Germline loops: CDR1 SGHNT, CDR2 YYREEE (reference sequence). Trimming shortened V by 2 bases and J by 5 bases, and 10 bases separated the two germline ends. The CDR3 DNA reads as TGTGCCAGCAGCTTTTTTTCGGGCGAGACCCAGTACTTC. This sequence encodes CASSFFSGETQYF.

This rearrangement joins TRBV27 to TRBJ2-1; 7 bases are a match to TRBD2. Germline trimming cut 2 bases from V and 3 bases from J; bases unmatched to any gene: 4. The CDR3 length is 15 residues. Per the germline V gene, CDR1 is MNHEY and CDR2 is SMNVEV (reference sequence). The CDR3 DNA follows: TGTGCCAGCAGTTTAGGCGGGAGTATCTACAATGAGCAGTTCTTC. Translation gives CASSLGGSIYNEQFF.

The genes are TRBV5-6 and TRBJ1-2; D may be TRBD1 (6 bases). The germline gives CDR1 SGHDT, CDR2 YYEEEE. V was pared by 4 bases and J by 4 bases, with 17 bases between. The CDR3 runs to 15 residues. CDR3 nucleotide sequence: TGTGCCAGCAGCCTGAGGGGACAACCACTCTATGGCTACACCTTC. Protein product: CASSLRGQPLYGYTF.

This chain connects TRBV12-3 or TRBV12-4 to TRBJ1-1; D is unclear. The V end lost 3 bases, the J end lost 5 bases, and 7 bases lay between the germline ends. The CDR3 loop spans 12 amino acids. The CDR3 loop is CASSLGATEAFF. Here the CDR3 DNA reads TGTGCCAGCAGTTTGGGTGCGACTGAAGCTTTCTTT.

This chain links TRBV21-1 with TRBJ2-1; TRBD2, the table's D call, lacks a check against the DNA. TRBV21-1 is flagged as a pseudogene. This CDR3 comprises 16 residues. Here the CDR3 DNA reads TGTGCCAGCAGCAAAGGGCGGGGGCAGAGGTGCAATGAGCAGTTCTTC. Translated, it gives CASSKGRGQRCNEQFF.

The rearrangement joins TRBV5-5 to TRBJ1-4; no clear D. Germline V lookup: CDR1 SGHKS, CDR2 YYEKEE (reference sequence). This CDR3 comprises 14 residues. V gave up 0 bases and J gave up 7 bases, with 10 bases separating them. The CDR3 nucleotides are TGTGCCAGCAGCTTGGTGGCGGCTGTTGAAAAACTGTTTTTT. It specifies CASSLVAAVEKLFF.

This chain links TRBV18 with TRBJ2-2, with 7 bases identical to TRBD1. V trimming: 5 bases; J trimming: 2 bases; junction bases outside the gene matches: 5. The CDR3 runs to 15 residues. Germline CDR1 KGHSH, CDR2 LQKENI. CDR3 nucleotides: TGTGCCAGCTCATGGGGACAGCCTAACACCGGGGAGCTGTTTTTT. Protein sequence: CASSWGQPNTGELFF. Full variable domain (remainder filled in from reference TRBV18 and TRBJ2-2): NAGVMQNPRHLVRRRGQEARLRCSPMKGHSHVYWYRQLPEEGLKFMVYLQKENIIDESGMPKERFSAEFPKEGPSILRIQQVVRGDSAAYFCASSWGQPNTGELFFGEGSRLTVL.

The V call is TRBV4-3, the J call TRBJ2-3; a possible D gene is TRBD2 (6 bases). V lost 0 bases to trimming and J lost 0 bases, with 10 bases between them. Germline CDR1 LGHNA, CDR2 YSLEER. The CDR3 loop spans 16 amino acids. CDR3 coding DNA: TGCGCCAGCAGCCAAGACACAGCGGGTAGCACAGATACGCAGTATTTT. It codes for CASSQDTAGSTDTQYF.

The chain employs TRBV7-3 and TRBJ2-3, with TRBD2 matching over 8 bases. The CDR3 loop spans 17 amino acids. Germline CDR1 SGHTA, CDR2 FQGTGA. V dropped 2 bases and J dropped 2; count of bases not matched to a gene: 9. The CDR3 is CASSLRPLAEYTDTQYF. CDR3 nucleotide sequence: TGTGCCAGCAGCTTACGGCCACTAGCGGAATACACAGATACGCAGTATTTT. Full variable domain (missing parts from reference TRBV7-3 and TRBJ2-3): GAGVSQTPSNKVTEKGKYVELRCDPISGHTALYWYRQSLGQGPEFLIYFQGTGAADDSGLPNDRFFAVRPEGSVSTLKIQRTERGDSAVYLCASSLRPLAEYTDTQYFGPGTRLTVL.

The chain is built from TRBV4-1 and TRBJ2-7; D ambiguous. The germline CDR1 and CDR2 sequences are MGHRA and YSYEKL. V dropped 0 bases and J dropped 7 bases, with 7 bases sitting between them. The CDR3 runs to 12 residues. CDR3 in amino acids: CASSQDRLEQYF. DNA for the CDR3: TGCGCCAGCAGCCAAGATAGACTTGAGCAGTACTTC.

V gene TRBV6-5 combines with J gene TRBJ2-3; 8 positions match TRBD2. The V gene end was trimmed by 3 bases and the J gene end by 1 base; junction bases not matched to a gene: 3. Germline assignment: CDR1 MNHEY and CDR2 SVGAGI. CDR3 length equals 15 residues. The CDR3 loop reads CASSYLSGGTDTQYF. The CDR3 DNA reads as TGTGCCAGCAGTTATCTTAGCGGGGGCACAGATACGCAGTATTTT.

The chain joins TRBV3-1 (or the pseudogene TRBV3-2) to TRBJ2-3; no definite D call. V was clipped by 4 bases and J by 2 bases, with 16 bases between them. The CDR3 runs 16 residues. From germline, CDR1 is LGHDT and CDR2 YNNKEL (reference sequence). The CDR3 DNA reads TGTGCCAGCAGCCGCCAAGAAAGGTCCCCCACAGATACGCAGTATTTT. It encodes CASSRQERSPTDTQYF.

J is TRBJ1-1 and V is TRBV14, with D unclear. Between the trimmed V and J ends, which lost 0 bases and 5 bases, there was a span of 7 bases. The CDR3 runs to 13 residues. Germline V gene lookup returns CDR1 SGHDN and CDR2 FVKESK. The CDR3 region has the DNA TGTGCCAGCAGCCAAGATATAGGGACTGAAGCTTTCTTT. Its protein is CASSQDIGTEAFF.

The gene calls are TRBV6-5 and TRBJ2-7; 8 bases are shared with TRBD1. From germline, CDR1 is MNHEY and CDR2 SVGAGI. After removal of 7 bases from V and 3 bases from J, the junction contained 5 bases not matched to a gene. This CDR3 spans 13 amino acids. This CDR3 reads CASKQGAVYEQYV. For the CDR3, the DNA is TGTGCCAGCAAGCAGGGGGCTGTCTACGAGCAGTACGTC.

The J gene is TRBJ1-3, the V gene TRBV30; D not certain. V shed 2 bases and J shed 0 bases, with 11 bases lying between them. CDR3 length: 15 residues. The germline V gene encodes CDR1 GTSNPN and CDR2 SVGIG (reference sequence). The DNA of the CDR3 is TGTGCCTGGAGTCGTGGATCGAGCTCTGGAAACACCATATATTTT. It codes for CAWSRGSSSGNTIYF.

The table lists this clone with a count of one. This rearrangement joins TRBV7-3 to TRBJ1-1; tentative D call: TRBD1 (6 bases). Germline CDR1 is SGHTA and CDR2 is FQGTGA. The ends were cut back, 5 bases at V and 4 bases at J, with 11 bases in the middle. CDR3 length: 13 residues. CDR3 in DNA: TGTGCCAGCAGCACCGGACAGACCACTGAAGCTTTCTTT. This codes for CASSTGQTTEAFF.